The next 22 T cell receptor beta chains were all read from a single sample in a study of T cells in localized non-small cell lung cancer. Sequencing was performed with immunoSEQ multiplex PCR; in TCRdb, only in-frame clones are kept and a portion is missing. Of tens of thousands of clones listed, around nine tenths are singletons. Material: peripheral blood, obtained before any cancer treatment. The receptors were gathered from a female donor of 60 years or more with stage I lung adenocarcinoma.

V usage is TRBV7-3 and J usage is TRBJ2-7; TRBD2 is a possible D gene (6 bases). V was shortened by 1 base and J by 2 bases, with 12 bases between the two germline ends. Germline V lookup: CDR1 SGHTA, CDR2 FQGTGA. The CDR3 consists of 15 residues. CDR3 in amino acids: CASSLMGGPAYEQYF. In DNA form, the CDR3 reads TGTGCCAGCAGCTTAATGGGGGGTCCGGCCTACGAGCAGTACTTC.

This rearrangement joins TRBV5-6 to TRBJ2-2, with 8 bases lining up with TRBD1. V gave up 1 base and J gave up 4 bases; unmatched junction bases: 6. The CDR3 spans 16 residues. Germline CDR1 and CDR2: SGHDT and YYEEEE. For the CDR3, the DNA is TGTGCCAGCAGCTTGTGGGACAGGCGGGGCACCGGGGAGCTGTTTTTT. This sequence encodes CASSLWDRRGTGELFF. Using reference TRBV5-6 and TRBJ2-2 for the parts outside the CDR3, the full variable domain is DAGVTQSPTHLIKTRGQQVTLRCSPKSGHDTVSWYQQALGQGPQFIFQYYEEEERQRGNFPDRFSGHQFPNYSSELNVNALLLGDSALYLCASSLWDRRGTGELFFGEGSRLTVL.

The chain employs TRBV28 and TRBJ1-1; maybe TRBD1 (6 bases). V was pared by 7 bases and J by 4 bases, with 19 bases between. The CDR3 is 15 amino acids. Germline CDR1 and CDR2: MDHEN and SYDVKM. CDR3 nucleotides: TGTGCCAGCACCGAAGGGTCCAGGGGATCCACTGAAGCTTTCTTT. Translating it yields CASTEGSRGSTEAFF.

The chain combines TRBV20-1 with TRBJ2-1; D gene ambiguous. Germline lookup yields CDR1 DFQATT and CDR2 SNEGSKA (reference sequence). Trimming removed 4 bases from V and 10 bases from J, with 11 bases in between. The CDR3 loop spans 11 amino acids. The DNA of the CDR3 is TGCAGTGCTACCCGGACGGAGGAGCAGTTCTTC. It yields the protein CSATRTEEQFF.

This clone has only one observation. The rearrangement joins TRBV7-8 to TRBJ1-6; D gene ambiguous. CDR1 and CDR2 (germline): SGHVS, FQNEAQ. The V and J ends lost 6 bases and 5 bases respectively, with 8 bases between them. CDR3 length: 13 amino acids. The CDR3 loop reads CASSPNHNSPLHF. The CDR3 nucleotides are TGTGCCAGCAGTCCTAATCATAATTCACCCCTCCACTTT.

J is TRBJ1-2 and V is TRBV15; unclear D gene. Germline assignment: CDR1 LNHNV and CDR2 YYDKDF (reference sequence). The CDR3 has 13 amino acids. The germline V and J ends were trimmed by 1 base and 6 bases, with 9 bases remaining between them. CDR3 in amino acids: CATSRANSDGYTF. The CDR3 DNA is TGTGCCACCAGCAGAGCTAATTCGGATGGCTACACCTTC.

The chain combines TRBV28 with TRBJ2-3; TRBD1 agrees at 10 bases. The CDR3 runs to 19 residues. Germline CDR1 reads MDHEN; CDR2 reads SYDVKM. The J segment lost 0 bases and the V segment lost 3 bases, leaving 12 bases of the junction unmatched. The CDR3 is CASSFFYFRQGASTDTQYF. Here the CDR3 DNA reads TGTGCCAGCAGTTTTTTCTATTTTAGACAGGGGGCTAGCACAGATACGCAGTATTTT.

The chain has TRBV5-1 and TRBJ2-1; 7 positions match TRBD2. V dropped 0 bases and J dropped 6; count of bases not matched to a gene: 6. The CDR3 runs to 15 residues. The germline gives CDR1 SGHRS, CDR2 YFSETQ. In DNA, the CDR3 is TGCGCCAGCAGCTTGGCGGGGGGAGACTTCAATGAGCAGTTCTTC. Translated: CASSLAGGDFNEQFF.

CDR3 region: CASSAFTGLQETQYF. DNA for the CDR3: TGTGCCAGCAGTGCTTTCACAGGCCTACAAGAGACCCAGTACTTC. The chain couples TRBV2 to TRBJ2-5; possible D gene TRBD1, 5 bases. V was cut by 4 bases and J by 2 bases, with 14 bases left in between. CDR1 and CDR2 from the germline V gene are SNHLY and FYNNEI. The CDR3 covers 15 residues.

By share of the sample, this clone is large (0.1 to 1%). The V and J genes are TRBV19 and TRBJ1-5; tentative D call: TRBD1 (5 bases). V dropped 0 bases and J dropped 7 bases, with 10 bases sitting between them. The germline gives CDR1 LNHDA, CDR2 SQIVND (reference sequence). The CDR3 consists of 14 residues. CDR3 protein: CASSIDVQGQPQHF. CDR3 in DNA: TGTGCCAGTAGTATAGATGTGCAGGGACAGCCCCAGCATTTT.

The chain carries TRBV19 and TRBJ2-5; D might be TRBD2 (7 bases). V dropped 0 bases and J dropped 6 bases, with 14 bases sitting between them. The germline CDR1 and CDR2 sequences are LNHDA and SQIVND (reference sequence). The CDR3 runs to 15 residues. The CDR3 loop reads CASSIDPQGGQTQYF. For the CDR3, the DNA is TGTGCCAGTAGTATAGACCCACAGGGAGGGCAGACCCAGTACTTC. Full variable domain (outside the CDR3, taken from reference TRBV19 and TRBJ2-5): DGGITQSPKYLFRKEGQNVTLSCEQNLNHDAMYWYRQDPGQGLRLIYYSQIVNDFQKGDIAEGYSVSREKKESFPLTVTSAQKNPTAFYLCASSIDPQGGQTQYFGPGTRLLVL.

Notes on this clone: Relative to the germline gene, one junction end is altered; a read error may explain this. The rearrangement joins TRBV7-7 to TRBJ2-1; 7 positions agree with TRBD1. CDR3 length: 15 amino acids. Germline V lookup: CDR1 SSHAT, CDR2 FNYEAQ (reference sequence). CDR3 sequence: CASSSDRVASNEQFF. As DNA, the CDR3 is TGTGCTAGCAGCTCTGACAGGGTGGCGAGTAATGAGCAGTTCTTC.

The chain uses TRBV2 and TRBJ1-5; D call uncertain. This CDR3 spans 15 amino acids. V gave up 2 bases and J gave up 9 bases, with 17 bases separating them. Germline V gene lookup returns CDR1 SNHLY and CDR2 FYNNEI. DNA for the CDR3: TGTGCCAGCAGTGAATCAATAGGCAGTTTTTGGCCCCAGCATTTT. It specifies CASSESIGSFWPQHF.

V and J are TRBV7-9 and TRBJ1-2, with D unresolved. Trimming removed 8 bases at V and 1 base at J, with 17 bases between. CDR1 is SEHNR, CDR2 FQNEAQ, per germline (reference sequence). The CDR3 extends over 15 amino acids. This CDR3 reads CASRTGQTLNYGYTF. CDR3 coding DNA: TGTGCCAGCCGGACCGGCCAGACGCTTAACTATGGCTACACCTTC.

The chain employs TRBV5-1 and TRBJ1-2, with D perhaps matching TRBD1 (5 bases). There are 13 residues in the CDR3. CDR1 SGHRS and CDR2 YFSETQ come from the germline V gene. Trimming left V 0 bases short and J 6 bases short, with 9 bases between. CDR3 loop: CASSLEGENGYTF. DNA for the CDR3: TGCGCCAGCAGCTTGGAAGGGGAGAATGGCTACACCTTC. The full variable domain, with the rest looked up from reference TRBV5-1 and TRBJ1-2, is KAGVTQTPRYLIKTRGQQVTLSCSPISGHRSVSWYQQTPGQGLQFLFEYFSETQRNKGNFPGRFSGRQFSNSRSEMNVSTLELGDSALYLCASSLEGENGYTFGSGTRLTVV.

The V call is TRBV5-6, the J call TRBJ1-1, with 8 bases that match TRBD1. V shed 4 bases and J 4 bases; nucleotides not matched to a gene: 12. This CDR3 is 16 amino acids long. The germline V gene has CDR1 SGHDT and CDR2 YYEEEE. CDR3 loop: CASSPGQGWLGTEAFF. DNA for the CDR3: TGTGCCAGCAGCCCCGGACAGGGCTGGTTGGGCACTGAAGCTTTCTTT.

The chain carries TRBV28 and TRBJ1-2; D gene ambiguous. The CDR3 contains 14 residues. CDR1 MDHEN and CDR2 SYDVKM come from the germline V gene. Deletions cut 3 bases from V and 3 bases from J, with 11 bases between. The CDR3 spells CASSFVSSHYGYTF. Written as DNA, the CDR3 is TGTGCCAGCAGTTTTGTTTCCTCTCACTATGGCTACACCTTC.

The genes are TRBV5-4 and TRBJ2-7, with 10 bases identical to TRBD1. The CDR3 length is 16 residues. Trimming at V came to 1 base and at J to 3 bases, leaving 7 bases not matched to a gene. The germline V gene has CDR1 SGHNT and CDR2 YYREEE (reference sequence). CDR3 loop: CASSLPGQGTNYEQYF. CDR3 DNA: TGTGCCAGCAGCTTGCCGGGACAGGGGACAAACTACGAGCAGTACTTC.

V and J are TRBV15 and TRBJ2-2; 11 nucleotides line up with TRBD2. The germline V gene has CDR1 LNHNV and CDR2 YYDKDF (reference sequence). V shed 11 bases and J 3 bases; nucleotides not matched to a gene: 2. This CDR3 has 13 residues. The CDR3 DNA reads TGTGCCCTAGCGGGGGGATACACCGGGGAGCTGTTTTTT. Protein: CALAGGYTGELFF.

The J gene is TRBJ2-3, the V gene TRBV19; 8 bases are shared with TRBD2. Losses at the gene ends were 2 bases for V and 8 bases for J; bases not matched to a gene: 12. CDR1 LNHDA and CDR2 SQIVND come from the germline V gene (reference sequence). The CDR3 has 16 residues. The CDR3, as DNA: TGTGCCAGTAGTATAAGAGCCGACCGAGCGGGGGTTACGCAGTATTTT. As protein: CASSIRADRAGVTQYF. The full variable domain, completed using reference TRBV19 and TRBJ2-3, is DGGITQSPKYLFRKEGQNVTLSCEQNLNHDAMYWYRQDPGQGLRLIYYSQIVNDFQKGDIAEGYSVSREKKESFPLTVTSAQKNPTAFYLCASSIRADRAGVTQYFGPGTRLTVL.

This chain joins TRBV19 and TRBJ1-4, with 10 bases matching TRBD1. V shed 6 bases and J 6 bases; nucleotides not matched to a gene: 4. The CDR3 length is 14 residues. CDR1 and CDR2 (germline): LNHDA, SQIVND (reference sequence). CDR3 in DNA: TGTGCCAGTAGACCGGGACAGGGGTATGAAAAACTGTTTTTT. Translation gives CASRPGQGYEKLFF.

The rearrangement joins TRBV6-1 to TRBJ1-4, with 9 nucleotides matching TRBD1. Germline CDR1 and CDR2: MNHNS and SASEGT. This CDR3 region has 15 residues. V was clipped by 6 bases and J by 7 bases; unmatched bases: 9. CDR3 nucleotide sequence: TGTGCCAGCAGCCGGACAGGGGATGAAGGTGAAAAACTGTTTTTT. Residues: CASSRTGDEGEKLFF.